This record concerns one T cell receptor (beta chain) sequence. The assay was immunoSEQ multiplex PCR, and TCRdb's table has in-frame clones only and misses some. The table shows nearly 250,000 clones, with 86% occurring only once. The data belong to a study of blood T cell repertoires in COVID-19. With V trimmed by 6 bases and J by 9 bases, 7 bases remained unmatched. The CDR3 totals 15 residues. Per the germline V gene, CDR1 is SGHAT and CDR2 is FQNNGV. The sample taken for sequencing was PBMCs or T cells enriched from blood (not recorded which). This TCR was sampled from a woman aged 50 to 60 who had recovered from COVID-19. The V and J genes are TRBV11-2 and TRBJ2-1; 14 nucleotides align to TRBD2. In nucleotides, the CDR3 is TGTGCCAGCAGTCCGCCGGGACTAGCGGGGGTTGAGCAGTTCTTC. Translating gives CASSPPGLAGVEQFF.